These 30 T cell receptor beta chains came from one sample sequenced in a study of cytomegalovirus exposure and HLA in healthy donors. In the PCR, 60 Vbeta and 13 Jbeta primers were used. Using immunoSEQ multiplex PCR, the repertoire was profiled, and TCRdb retains in-frame clones only, with some absent. The sample has under 200,000 clones, around three quarters seen once; the top ten hold approximately 2%. Sample: PBMCs. The origin of the receptors is a woman between 25 and 40 years old in good health and CMV-seropositive.

The chain combines TRBV28 with TRBJ1-1, with TRBD1 matching 10 bases. Germline CDR1 is MDHEN and CDR2 is SYDVKM. CDR3 length: 15 amino acids. V shed 6 bases, J shed 5 bases, and the junction held 9 bases outside the gene matches. The CDR3 DNA sequence: TGTGCCAGCAGGCGGGCGGGGACAGGGGCGACTGAAGCTTTCTTT. It is translated as CASRRAGTGATEAFF. Supplemented by reference TRBV28 and TRBJ1-1, the full variable domain reads DVKVTQSSRYLVKRTGEKVFLECVQDMDHENMFWYRQDPGLGLRLIYFSYDVKMKEKGDIPEGYSVSREKKERFSLILESASTNQTSMYLCASRRAGTGATEAFFGQGTRLTVV.

The chain is built from TRBV7-8 and TRBJ1-5; the D gene is possibly TRBD1 (6 bases). The CDR3 consists of 15 residues. Germline values: CDR1 SGHVS, CDR2 FQNEAQ. V lost 0 bases and J 7 bases, leaving 13 bases between the germline ends. The CDR3 sequence: CASSLAYRDEQPQHF. CDR3 coding DNA: TGTGCCAGCAGCTTAGCCTACAGGGATGAGCAGCCCCAGCATTTT.

Here the CDR3 reads CASSKESGASYNEQFF. Here the CDR3 DNA reads TGCGCCAGCAGCAAGGAGAGCGGGGCCTCCTACAATGAGCAGTTCTTC. The V gene is TRBV5-1, the J gene TRBJ2-1, with 7 nucleotides matching TRBD2. There are 16 residues in the CDR3. Germline CDR1 is SGHRS and CDR2 is YFSETQ. The trim removed 4 bases at V and 0 bases at J, leaving 7 bases unmatched. The whole variable domain, filled in from reference TRBV5-1 and TRBJ2-1, reads KAGVTQTPRYLIKTRGQQVTLSCSPISGHRSVSWYQQTPGQGLQFLFEYFSETQRNKGNFPGRFSGRQFSNSRSEMNVSTLELGDSALYLCASSKESGASYNEQFFGPGTRLTVL.

The chain couples TRBV6-1 to TRBJ2-1, with D possibly TRBD1 on 7 matching bases. The ends were cut back, 6 bases at V and 8 bases at J, with 20 bases in the middle. Germline V gene lookup returns CDR1 MNHNS and CDR2 SASEGT. The CDR3 runs to 15 residues. CDR3 residues: CASSSYRGPGDEQFF. DNA for the CDR3: TGTGCCAGCAGCTCGTACAGGGGCCCGGGGGATGAGCAGTTCTTC.

V usage is TRBV27 and J usage is TRBJ1-2; 9 bases align to TRBD1. V was pared by 0 bases and J by 1 base, with 6 bases of the junction left unmatched. Germline-derived CDR1 and CDR2 are MNHEY and SMNVEV (reference sequence). The CDR3 consists of 17 residues. CDR3 sequence: CASSLSPGQGINYGYTF. The CDR3 bases are TGTGCCAGCAGTTTATCGCCCGGACAGGGGATTAACTATGGCTACACCTTC.

The chain couples TRBV7-8 to TRBJ2-7; TRBD1 agrees at 9 bases. This CDR3 region has 15 residues. V lost 5 bases to trimming and J lost 4 bases; unmatched junction nucleotides: 9. Germline V CDR1 and CDR2: SGHVS, FQNEAQ. CDR3 residues: CASSPSIGQGYEQYF. CDR3 nucleotides: TGTGCCAGCAGCCCTAGCATCGGACAGGGGTACGAGCAGTACTTC.

V and J are TRBV5-1 and TRBJ2-6; D possibly corresponds to TRBD2 (5 bases). CDR1 and CDR2 from the germline V gene are SGHRS and YFSETQ. V dropped 1 base and J dropped 2 bases, with 16 bases sitting between them. This CDR3 spans 18 amino acids. The CDR3 DNA sequence: TGCGCCAGCAGCTTGCCGGATAGGGCGGAGGCTGGGGCCAACGTCCTGACTTTC. It specifies CASSLPDRAEAGANVLTF.

The genes are TRBV2 and TRBJ1-2, with TRBD1 as a possible D gene (5 bases). CDR1 is SNHLY, CDR2 FYNNEI, per germline. CDR3 size: 13 residues. The ends were cut back, 6 bases at V and 10 bases at J, with 18 bases in the middle. Here the CDR3 DNA reads TGTGCCAGCAGACAATTGGGGCAGAACCTCTACACCTTC. Its protein is CASRQLGQNLYTF.

The V call is TRBV6-6, the J call TRBJ1-1; a possible D gene is TRBD1 (6 bases). Germline V lookup: CDR1 MNHNY, CDR2 SVGAGI (reference sequence). This CDR3 contains 14 residues. The V and J ends lost 4 bases and 4 bases respectively, with 13 bases between them. CDR3: CASSSRDTSTEAFF. In nucleotides, the CDR3 is TGTGCCAGCAGTTCCCGGGACACGTCCACTGAAGCTTTCTTT.

The CDR3 reads CASSLASSGLAGRNEQFF. The CDR3 bases are TGTGCCAGCAGCTTAGCATCGAGTGGACTAGCGGGGAGGAATGAGCAGTTCTTC. This sequence joins TRBV7-8 and TRBJ2-1; 12 nucleotides match TRBD2. This CDR3 has 18 residues. With 0 bases clipped from V and 7 bases from J, the junction kept 10 bases outside the gene matches. Looked up from germline, CDR1 is SGHVS and CDR2 is FQNEAQ. The complete variable domain, with remaining parts taken from reference TRBV7-8 and TRBJ2-1, reads GAGVSQSPRYKVAKRGQDVALRCDPISGHVSLFWYQQALGQGPEFLTYFQNEAQLDKSGLPSDRFFAERPEGSVSTLKIQRTQQEDSAVYLCASSLASSGLAGRNEQFFGPGTRLTVL.

The gene calls are TRBV27 and TRBJ2-6, with 12 bases lining up with TRBD2. With V trimmed by 3 bases and J by 0 bases, 0 bases remained unmatched. Germline V CDR1 and CDR2: MNHEY, SMNVEV (reference sequence). This CDR3 comprises 17 residues. CDR3 region: CASSLTSGSSGANVLTF. The DNA for the CDR3 is TGTGCCAGCAGTTTGACTAGCGGGAGCTCTGGGGCCAACGTCCTGACTTTC.

The genes are TRBV6-1 and TRBJ2-7; perhaps TRBD1 as D (6 bases). The CDR3 length is 15 residues. CDR1 is MNHNS, CDR2 SASEGT, per germline. Trimming shortened V by 4 bases and J by 7 bases, and 20 bases separated the two germline ends. CDR3 nucleotide sequence: TGTGCCAGCAGTGCTTTGGGGCACCCTAGGGGGGAGCAGTACTTC. It encodes CASSALGHPRGEQYF.

The rearrangement joins TRBV7-2 to TRBJ2-7; a weak D match, TRBD1 (5 bases). Germline V CDR1 and CDR2: SGHTA, FQGNSA. V lost 1 base and J 5 bases, leaving 9 bases between the germline ends. The CDR3 extends over 13 amino acids. The CDR3 bases are TGTGCCAGCAGCTTAGTATTAGGGGACGAGCAGTACTTC. It specifies CASSLVLGDEQYF.

This rearrangement joins TRBV7-8 to TRBJ2-3; the match to TRBD2 covers 9 bases. Germline CDR1 SGHVS, CDR2 FQNEAQ. Germline trimming cut 2 bases from V and 6 bases from J; bases unmatched to any gene: 15. The CDR3 totals 18 residues. This CDR3 reads CASSLPVRISGSGDTQYF. The CDR3 DNA sequence: TGTGCCAGCAGCTTACCGGTTCGGATTAGCGGGAGTGGCGATACGCAGTATTTT.

The chain joins TRBV9 to TRBJ2-5; 10 bases are a match to TRBD2. CDR1 is SGDLS and CDR2 is YYNGEE in the germline V gene. V gave up 3 bases and J gave up 3 bases; unmatched junction bases: 5. The CDR3 is made up of 15 amino acids. The CDR3 DNA sequence: TGTGCCAGCAGCGCGCCGGGACTAGCGAAAGAGACCCAGTACTTC. Amino acid sequence: CASSAPGLAKETQYF.

The chain links TRBV28 to TRBJ1-2; 11 bases agree with TRBD1. The CDR3 runs to 15 residues. Germline loops: CDR1 MDHEN, CDR2 SYDVKM. With V trimmed by 3 bases and J by 6 bases, 6 bases remained unmatched. The CDR3: CASSLISGQGDGYTF. The CDR3 DNA reads as TGTGCCAGCAGTTTGATTTCGGGACAGGGGGATGGCTACACCTTC.

The chain has TRBV27 and TRBJ2-7, with D perhaps TRBD2 (6 bases). CDR1 and CDR2 (germline): MNHEY, SMNVEV (reference sequence). V shed 2 bases and J shed 5 bases, with 7 bases lying between them. The CDR3 loop spans 12 amino acids. CDR3 sequence (DNA): TGTGCCAGCAGTTTAGCGGGGAACGAGCAGTACTTC. Translating it yields CASSLAGNEQYF.

This clone was found once. The V call is TRBV2, the J call TRBJ2-6, with no clear D. This CDR3 region has 15 residues. Between the trimmed V and J ends, which lost 5 bases and 0 bases, there was a span of 8 bases. CDR1 SNHLY and CDR2 FYNNEI come from the germline V gene. The CDR3 DNA is TGTGCCAGCAGTCAACAGATCTCTGGGGCCAACGTCCTGACTTTC. Amino acid sequence: CASSQQISGANVLTF. Variable domain in full (rest from reference TRBV2 and TRBJ2-6): EPEVTQTPSHQVTQMGQEVILRCVPISNHLYFYWYRQILGQKVEFLVSFYNNEISEKSEIFDDQFSVERPDGSNFTLKIRSTKLEDSAMYFCASSQQISGANVLTFGAGSRLTVL.

This clone was counted many times. CDR3 region: CAIRPGQGPNTIYF. In nucleotides, the CDR3 is TGTGCCATCAGGCCGGGACAGGGGCCAAACACCATATATTTT. The rearrangement joins TRBV10-3 to TRBJ1-3; 10 nucleotides line up with TRBD1. Germline V gene lookup returns CDR1 ENHRY and CDR2 SYGVKD. CDR3 length: 14 residues. With 6 bases clipped from V and 6 bases from J, the junction kept 5 bases outside the gene matches.

This chain joins TRBV6-5 and TRBJ1-5; no clear D gene. Germline assignment: CDR1 MNHEY and CDR2 SVGAGI. This CDR3 has 14 residues. Trimming removed 5 bases from V and 0 bases from J, with 8 bases in between. The CDR3 DNA reads TGTGCCAGCAGTCCTCGTTATAGCAATCAGCCCCAGCATTTT. It translates to CASSPRYSNQPQHF.

This clone has just a few counts. This chain links TRBV11-2 with TRBJ2-3; D perhaps matches TRBD2 (5 bases). Germline V gives CDR1 SGHAT, CDR2 FQNNGV. This CDR3 spans 15 amino acids. The V and J ends lost 2 bases and 2 bases respectively, with 11 bases between them. The CDR3 bases are TGTGCCAGCAGCTTATTTACTAGACACACAGATACGCAGTATTTT. Amino acid sequence: CASSLFTRHTDTQYF.

Regarding this clone: Different DNA sequences within this sample yield the same CDR3. V usage is TRBV4-1 and J usage is TRBJ2-7; possible D gene TRBD1, 5 bases. The length of the CDR3 is 14 residues. CDR1 is MGHRA and CDR2 is YSYEKL in the germline V gene. The V end lost 0 bases, the J end lost 4 bases, and 10 bases lay between the germline ends. The CDR3 DNA sequence: TGCGCCAGCAGCCAAGAGGCAGGGTATTACGAGCAGTACTTC. Protein product: CASSQEAGYYEQYF.

The chain recombines TRBV7-8 with TRBJ1-1; perhaps TRBD1 as D (5 bases). CDR3 length equals 14 residues. CDR1 and CDR2 from the germline V gene are SGHVS and FQNEAQ. The V end lost 7 bases, the J end lost 0 bases, and 12 bases lay between the germline ends. The CDR3 protein is CASKGMVVNTEAFF. In DNA form, the CDR3 reads TGTGCCAGCAAGGGGATGGTGGTGAACACTGAAGCTTTCTTT.

The chain joins TRBV7-6 to TRBJ2-2; D is undetermined. Germline V gene data show CDR1 as SGHVS and CDR2 as FNYEAQ. With 2 bases removed from V and 2 bases from J, the gap between germline ends came to 3 bases. There are 13 residues in the CDR3. CDR3 residues: CASSLHNTGELFF. In DNA, the CDR3 is TGTGCCAGCAGCTTACATAACACCGGGGAGCTGTTTTTT.

The rearrangement uses TRBV14 and TRBJ2-7, with TRBD2 identical over 7 bases. The V and J ends lost 1 base and 6 bases, in that order; junction bases with no gene match: 9. The germline gives CDR1 SGHDN, CDR2 FVKESK. The CDR3 is 15 residues long. The CDR3, as DNA: TGTGCCAGCAGCCAAGGCGGGAGAGGTGGGGCCGAGCAGTACTTC. This encodes CASSQGGRGGAEQYF.

The chain recombines TRBV2 with TRBJ1-5; D might be TRBD1 (6 bases). The germline V gene encodes CDR1 SNHLY and CDR2 FYNNEI. The CDR3 length is 16 residues. Trimming pared 1 base from V and 4 bases from J, leaving 14 bases between. CDR3 sequence (DNA): TGTGCCAGCAGTGAAGGTCGGGACAACCCGAATCAGCCCCAGCATTTT. This translates into CASSEGRDNPNQPQHF.

This chain uses TRBV6-5 with TRBJ1-5; no clear D gene. Germline V gives CDR1 MNHEY, CDR2 SVGAGI. This CDR3 has 15 amino acids. V lost 0 bases, J lost 6 bases, and 12 bases lay in between. CDR3 bases: TGTGCCAGCAGTTACTCCCATAAGCTCGGTCAGCCCCAGCATTTT. Translating it yields CASSYSHKLGQPQHF.

The chain employs TRBV9 and TRBJ1-3, with D possibly TRBD1 on 6 matching bases. CDR3 length: 18 amino acids. V shed 2 bases and J shed 0 bases, with 18 bases lying between them. From germline, CDR1 is SGDLS and CDR2 YYNGEE. This chain's CDR3 is CASSVAGASDFSGNTIYF. CDR3 nucleotide sequence: TGTGCCAGCAGCGTCGCAGGGGCGTCCGATTTCTCTGGAAACACCATATATTTT.

Only one count was recorded for this clone. The V call is TRBV2, the J call TRBJ1-4; weak D call: TRBD1 (5 bases). The CDR3 sequence is 16 residues long. Deletions cut 7 bases from V and 8 bases from J, with 23 bases between. The germline CDR1 and CDR2 sequences are SNHLY and FYNNEI. The CDR3 here is CASMMVLGFKGEKLFF. CDR3 DNA: TGTGCCAGCATGATGGTTCTCGGCTTCAAGGGGGAAAAACTGTTTTTT. The whole variable domain, remainder taken from reference TRBV2 and TRBJ1-4, is EPEVTQTPSHQVTQMGQEVILRCVPISNHLYFYWYRQILGQKVEFLVSFYNNEISEKSEIFDDQFSVERPDGSNFTLKIRSTKLEDSAMYFCASMMVLGFKGEKLFFGSGTQLSVL.

The V call is TRBV6-5, the J call TRBJ2-7, with unresolved D. Germline loops: CDR1 MNHEY, CDR2 SVGAGI. The CDR3 is 13 residues long. The V end was cut by 6 bases, the J end by 6 bases, with 15 bases between. The DNA of the CDR3 is TGTGCCAGCAGGCCCGGAGTCCTGGGCGAGCAGTACTTC. It encodes CASRPGVLGEQYF.